This entry is about one T cell receptor (beta chain). This sample is drawn from a study of blood T cell repertoires in COVID-19. Overall study context: Samples representing acute and convalescent COVID-19 were sourced from the United States, Italy and Spain. From T cells, B-cell-depleted T cells, or PBMCs came the material, which was cDNA or gDNA.

Original processing notes: Estimates of nucleated cell counts were drawn from the amplification of reference gene primers. TCRdb keeps only in-frame clones here, not all; method: immunoSEQ multiplex PCR. Clone size and the V and J calls come from that table; the DNA yielded D and trimming. The data contain 130,000 to 150,000 clones, around 83% of them seen just once; the ten biggest clones take up 3% to 3.5%. The source material was peripheral blood. The TCR sequence derives from a woman of 80 years or more with acute or convalescent COVID-19.

The CDR3 bases are TGTGCCAGCAGCCTGGGACAGGGAAGGATCGGCGGCTACACCTTC. This sequence encodes CASSLGQGRIGGYTF. V and J are TRBV14 and TRBJ1-2, with TRBD1 matching 9 bases. The CDR3 has 15 residues. From germline, CDR1 is SGHDN and CDR2 FVKESK. Unmatched junction bases numbered 11, after V lost 4 bases and J lost 8 bases.